Listed here is a single TCR beta chain. Its antigen is unknown. The same CDR3 also results from other DNA sequences found in this sample. This specimen comes from a study of shared clonotypes between healthy human individuals. Only CD45RO-negative cells positively selected for CCR7 counted as naive CD8 cells, so terminally differentiated effector memory CD45RA+ cells were excluded. V was pared by 0 bases and J by 8 bases, with 5 bases between. The CDR3 consists of 12 residues. Per germline, CDR1 MRHNA and CDR2 SNTAGT. Study-level points and caveats: Although depth was large, rarefaction showed that sequencing of the sorted subsets was incomplete. Clonotypes not shared had lower generation probabilities than those common to all four donors.

Profiled with immunoSEQ multiplex PCR; TCRdb holds only in-frame clones, not every one. Of 2 million to 2.5 million clones listed, roughly 95% are singletons. The gene calls are TRBV6-4 and TRBJ1-5; D uncertain. This TCR was recovered from a man aged 18 to 29 in good health. Sequencing was performed on naive CD8+ T cells sorted from blood. DNA for the CDR3: TGTGCCAGCAGTGACTCGAGAGAGCCCCAGCATTTT. Its protein product is CASSDSREPQHF.